This T cell receptor (beta chain) was captured by sequencing in a study of Graves' ophthalmopathy and Graves' hyperthyroidism. Study overall: The stable label applied to hyperthyroidism with no ophthalmopathy within 18 months of follow-up.

Among the exclusions were patients with other autoimmune diseases, uncontrolled infections, pregnancy or lactation. RNA transcripts were the source from which TCR beta CDR3 regions were amplified. Investigators did first-round RT-PCR with HTBI primers, then second-round multiplex PCR. TCRdb processed the multiplex PCR reads anew with MiXCR; each CDR3 protein has one entry. This sample carries a few hundred thousand distinct CDR3 sequences, roughly 40% of them seen once, and the ten largest clones take roughly 4.5%. The ends lost 6 bases at V and 3 bases at J; junction bases unmatched: 11. CDR1 is LNHDA, CDR2 SQIVND, per germline (reference sequence). This CDR3 is built from 16 residues.

Sample: peripheral blood or thyroid tissue (not recorded which). This receptor was identified in an adult man with Graves' hyperthyroidism. The chain is built from TRBV19 and TRBJ1-1; 9 nucleotides align to TRBD1. The CDR3 region has the DNA TGTGCCAGTAGGATGGGACAGGGTTTCGAAGACACTGAAGCTTTCTTT. Translated, it gives CASRMGQGFEDTEAFF.